Below, 18 T cell receptor beta chains from the same sample are listed, as sequenced in a study of T-cell memory formation after mild COVID-19. TCRdb fed the 5' RACE reads into MiXCR, producing one record per CDR3 protein. The sample yields hundreds of thousands of distinct CDR3 sequences, approximately 15% seen once. Sequenced sample: PBMCs or a T cell subset sorted from them (not recorded which). The receptors were sampled from an adult woman who had mild COVID-19 (a few samples of this study predate the infection). Cell type and time point are not known.

This clonotype was recorded many times. V and J are TRBV7-8 and TRBJ2-2; 7 bases are a match to TRBD1. There are 16 residues in the CDR3. V trimming: 5 bases; J trimming: 3 bases; junction bases outside the gene matches: 9. Germline lookup yields CDR1 SGHVS and CDR2 FQNEAQ. CDR3 in DNA: TGTGCCAGCAGCCTTTCGGACAGGCGATACACCGGGGAGCTGTTTTTT. Amino acid sequence: CASSLSDRRYTGELFF.

This clonotype came up many times. The chain has TRBV20-1 and TRBJ2-5, with D tentatively TRBD2 (5 bases). This CDR3 has 13 amino acids. Per germline, CDR1 DFQATT and CDR2 SNEGSKA (reference sequence). The V end was cut by 3 bases, the J end by 7 bases, with 15 bases between. CDR3 region: CSASPTRFGTQYF. The CDR3 nucleotides read TGCAGTGCTAGCCCTACTAGATTCGGGACCCAGTACTTC.

The genes are TRBV18 and TRBJ1-3, with TRBD1 as a possible D gene (5 bases). V lost 3 bases and J lost 0, with 9 bases in between. There are 15 residues in the CDR3. Per germline, CDR1 KGHSH and CDR2 LQKENI. Written as DNA, the CDR3 is TGTGCCAGCTCACCCAGGGAAAGCTCTGGAAACACCATATATTTT. This codes for CASSPRESSGNTIYF.

The sample holds many counts of this clonotype. The genes are TRBV5-1 and TRBJ2-5; 9 bases are a match to TRBD2. This CDR3 has 16 residues. Trimming took 3 bases from V and 1 from J; bases not matched to a gene: 7. Germline V gene sequence: CDR1 SGHRS, CDR2 YFSETQ. The CDR3 loop reads CASSSGASGVQETQYF. The CDR3, as DNA: TGCGCCAGCAGCTCCGGGGCTAGCGGGGTCCAAGAGACCCAGTACTTC.

This chain uses TRBV28 with TRBJ2-7; tentatively, D is TRBD2 (7 bases). Trimming shortened V by 10 bases and J by 0 bases, and 16 bases separated the two germline ends. In germline, CDR1 is MDHEN, CDR2 SYDVKM. The CDR3 runs to 14 residues. The CDR3, as DNA: TGTGCCACCCTTCGAGGGGGGGCCTCCTACGAGCAGTACTTC. It specifies CATLRGGASYEQYF.

This chain uses TRBV11-1 with TRBJ2-5, with D possibly being TRBD2 (5 bases). Germline assignment: CDR1 SGHAT and CDR2 FQDESV (reference sequence). V lost 6 bases to trimming and J lost 2 bases, with 10 bases between them. CDR3 length equals 13 residues. CDR3 sequence reads: CASSNTRQETQYF. Written as DNA, the CDR3 is TGTGCCAGCAGTAATACTAGACAAGAGACCCAGTACTTC.

This clonotype was observed a few times. This rearrangement joins TRBV12-5 to TRBJ1-5, with D uncertain. In germline, CDR1 is LGHNT, CDR2 FRNRAP. The CDR3 totals 12 residues. V shed 3 bases and J shed 3 bases, with 3 bases lying between them. The CDR3 protein is CASGFLNQPQHF. CDR3 nucleotides: TGTGCTAGTGGTTTCCTCAATCAGCCCCAGCATTTT.

This clonotype was seen ten or more times. The J gene is TRBJ2-5, the V gene TRBV5-1; D unresolved. Germline CDR1 is SGHRS and CDR2 is YFSETQ. The CDR3 spans 17 residues. Trimming took off 4 bases at V and 2 bases at J, with 21 bases between the two ends. This CDR3 reads CASSPGGGPVKQETQYF. The CDR3 coding sequence is TGCGCCAGCAGCCCCGGTGGCGGCCCGGTGAAGCAAGAGACCCAGTACTTC.

The chain recombines TRBV4-3 with TRBJ2-5; 8 positions match TRBD2. Losses at the gene ends were 0 bases for V and 5 bases for J; bases not matched to a gene: 8. Germline V gene sequence: CDR1 LGHNA, CDR2 YSLEER. The CDR3 has 16 amino acids. CDR3 nucleotides: TGCGCCAGCAGCCAAGATCAAGGACTAGCTCGGGAGACCCAGTACTTC. Amino acid sequence: CASSQDQGLARETQYF.

This clonotype was counted at least ten times. CDR3 nucleotides: TGCAGCGTTGAACCGGGACAGAGCACAGATACGCAGTATTTT. Its protein is CSVEPGQSTDTQYF. V usage is TRBV29-1 and J usage is TRBJ2-3, with TRBD1 matching 7 bases. The junction had 2 bases not matched to a gene; V was cut back by 2 bases and J by 0 bases. The CDR3 totals 14 residues. In germline, CDR1 is SQVTM, CDR2 ANQGSEA.

The J gene is TRBJ2-3, the V gene TRBV11-2; 12 positions match TRBD2. Per the germline V gene, CDR1 is SGHAT and CDR2 is FQNNGV. The CDR3 runs 15 residues. J lost 9 bases, V lost 6 bases, and 10 bases had no gene match. CDR3 residues: CASRSTSGRPGTQYF. CDR3 coding DNA: TGTGCCAGCAGATCAACTAGCGGGAGGCCCGGCACGCAGTATTTT.

The rearrangement uses TRBV6-2 or TRBV6-3 and TRBJ2-7, with 13 bases fitting TRBD2. V lost 8 bases, J lost 2 bases, and 9 bases stayed unmatched. The germline V gene encodes CDR1 MNHEY and CDR2 SVGEGT. The CDR3 spans 16 residues. The CDR3 DNA reads TGTGCCAGCCGGAGCACTAGCGGGAGGGCCACCTACGAGCAGTACTTC. This gives the protein CASRSTSGRATYEQYF.

The V gene is TRBV20-1, the J gene TRBJ1-5; 9 bases fit TRBD1. Germline CDR1 and CDR2: DFQATT and SNEGSKA (reference sequence). This CDR3 is built from 15 residues. Losses at the gene ends were 1 base for V and 5 bases for J; bases not matched to a gene: 6. The CDR3 region is CSARARTGEDQPQHF. The DNA of the CDR3 is TGCAGTGCTAGAGCCCGGACAGGGGAAGATCAGCCCCAGCATTTT.

V gene TRBV19 combines with J gene TRBJ2-2, with unresolved D. Germline V CDR1 and CDR2: LNHDA, SQIVND (reference sequence). Trimming took off 3 bases at V and 6 bases at J, with 5 bases between the two ends. The CDR3 totals 12 residues. The CDR3 region has the DNA TGTGCCAGTAGTATCAGTGCCGGGGAGCTGTTTTTT. This translates into CASSISAGELFF.

The chain links TRBV9 to TRBJ2-7; D is undetermined. The CDR3 loop spans 16 amino acids. The ends were cut back, 3 bases at V and 6 bases at J, with 22 bases in the middle. Germline V CDR1 and CDR2: SGDLS, YYNGEE. CDR3 amino acids: CASSASGWATASEQYF. The CDR3, as DNA: TGTGCCAGCAGCGCGAGTGGATGGGCCACGGCTAGCGAGCAGTACTTC. Based on the CDR3 plus reference TRBV9 and TRBJ2-7, the full variable domain is DSGVTQTPKHLITATGQRVTLRCSPRSGDLSVYWYQQSLDQGLQFLIQYYNGEERAKGNILERFSAQQFPDLHSELNLSSLELGDSALYFCASSASGWATASEQYFGPGTRLTVT.

This clonotype was found many times. J is TRBJ2-3 and V is TRBV24-1; D perhaps matches TRBD2 (6 bases). Trimming left V 3 bases short and J 0 bases short, with 9 bases between. The germline gives CDR1 KGHDR, CDR2 SFDVKD. CDR3 length equals 15 residues. CDR3 region: CATSDEGLSTDTQYF. CDR3 nucleotide sequence: TGTGCCACCAGTGATGAGGGACTGAGCACAGATACGCAGTATTTT.

The CDR3 DNA reads TGTGCCAGCAGCTCACAGGGAGAAACTGAAGCTTTCTTT. This codes for CASSSQGETEAFF. The rearrangement uses TRBV7-3 and TRBJ1-1, with D possibly TRBD1 on 6 matching bases. Trimming took off 4 bases at V and 5 bases at J, with 11 bases between the two ends. CDR3 length: 13 amino acids. Germline V CDR1 and CDR2: SGHTA, FQGTGA.

There are a few counts of this clonotype. The CDR3 loop is CASSLAGGNYEQYF. As DNA, the CDR3 is TGTGCCAGCAGCTTAGCTGGGGGGAACTACGAGCAGTACTTC. The gene calls are TRBV7-9 and TRBJ2-7, with a possible D match to TRBD2 (6 bases). The CDR3 totals 14 residues. Germline values: CDR1 SEHNR, CDR2 FQNEAQ (reference sequence). Between the trimmed V and J ends, which lost 0 bases and 3 bases, there was a span of 9 bases.